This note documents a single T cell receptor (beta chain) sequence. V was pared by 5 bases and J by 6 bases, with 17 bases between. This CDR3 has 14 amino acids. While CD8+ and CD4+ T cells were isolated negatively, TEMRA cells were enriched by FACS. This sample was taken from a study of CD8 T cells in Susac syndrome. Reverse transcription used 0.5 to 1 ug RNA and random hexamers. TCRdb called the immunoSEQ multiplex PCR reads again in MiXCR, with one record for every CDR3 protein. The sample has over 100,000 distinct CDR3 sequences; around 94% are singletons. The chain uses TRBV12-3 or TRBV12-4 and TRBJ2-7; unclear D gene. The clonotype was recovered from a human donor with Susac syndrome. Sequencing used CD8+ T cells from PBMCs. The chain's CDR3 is CASSALGPTGEQYF. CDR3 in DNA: TGTGCCAGCAGTGCTTTGGGCCCGACGGGCGAGCAGTACTTC.